These 23 T cell receptor beta chains came from one sample sequenced in a study of vaccination effects on CD4 cells after COVID-19. Clones were sequenced by immunoSEQ multiplex PCR, and TCRdb holds only the in-frame ones, with some missing. The sample carries about 46,000 clones, 65% to 75% recorded once. Their antigens remain unidentified. Viral peptide pool expansion of antigen-specific CD4+ T cells preceded sequencing in the ViraFEST assay. Cells that had been cultured for nine to eleven days were the source of isolated CD4+ T cells. Each participant received a vaccine that was either BNT162b2 or mRNA-1273, given as two doses. Sequencing was performed on CD4+ T cells from PBMCs cultured with HCoV-OC43 spike peptides, taken after COVID-19 vaccination. Subset reported: HCoV-OC43 spike overlapping peptide pool stimulation. The receptors come from a human donor who received a COVID-19 vaccine.

The rearrangement joins TRBV7-8 to TRBJ1-2; 7 bases line up with TRBD1. With 5 bases clipped from V and 4 bases from J, the junction kept 10 bases outside the gene matches. The CDR3 is made up of 15 amino acids. Per germline, CDR1 SGHVS and CDR2 FQNEAQ. The CDR3, as DNA: TGTGCCAGCAGCCCGTCAACAGGGGTGGTCTATGGCTACACCTTC. It is translated as CASSPSTGVVYGYTF.

The chain recombines TRBV21-1 with TRBJ2-7; the table's D call TRBD1 went unverified against the DNA. TRBV21-1 counts as a pseudogene. This CDR3 region has 13 residues. CDR3 in amino acids: CASPRQESYEQYF. DNA for the CDR3: TGTGCCAGCCCTAGACAGGAGTCCTACGAGCAGTACTTC.

Details on this clone: Relative to the germline gene, one junction end is altered; a read error may explain this. The rearrangement joins TRBV6-1 to TRBJ2-1; TRBD2 matches at 16 bases. Germline CDR1 MNHNS, CDR2 SASEGT. The CDR3 has 19 amino acids. CDR3 in amino acids: CASREVPGLAGGPRNEQFF. DNA of the CDR3: TGTGCCAGCAGGGAAGTCCCGGGACTAGCGGGAGGGCCTAGGAATGAGCAGTTCTTC.

The genes are TRBV19 and TRBJ1-2; D uncertain. CDR1 and CDR2 from the germline V gene are LNHDA and SQIVND (reference sequence). V lost 6 bases, J lost 2 bases, and 4 bases lay in between. CDR3 length: 11 residues. As DNA, the CDR3 is TGTGCCAGTAGCAGCAACTATGGCTACACCTTC. It specifies CASSSNYGYTF.

There are a few counts of this clone. The J gene is TRBJ2-7, the V gene TRBV5-4; 8 nucleotides match TRBD2. CDR1 is SGHNT, CDR2 YYREEE, per germline (reference sequence). The CDR3 runs to 15 residues. Trimming removed 5 bases from V and 0 bases from J; junction bases left unmatched: 7. The CDR3 loop is CASRRSGGSSYEQYF. In DNA form, the CDR3 reads TGTGCCAGCAGACGCAGCGGGGGAAGCTCCTACGAGCAGTACTTC.

The V and J genes are TRBV6-4 and TRBJ1-6; possible D gene TRBD1, 5 bases. The germline V gene has CDR1 MRHNA and CDR2 SNTAGT. V lost 4 bases and J 6 bases, leaving 10 bases between the germline ends. The CDR3 totals 14 residues. Here the CDR3 DNA reads TGTGCCAGCAGTGTAGGGGTACGTAATTCACCCCTCCACTTT. It codes for CASSVGVRNSPLHF.

This chain connects TRBV27 to TRBJ2-2; 7 nucleotides match TRBD2. The V gene's germline CDR1 is MNHEY and CDR2 SMNVEV (reference sequence). The length of the CDR3 is 16 residues. V dropped 1 base and J dropped 4; count of bases not matched to a gene: 6. The DNA for the CDR3 is TGTGCCAGCAGTTTATTAGGCAGGGAGGGCACCGGGGAGCTGTTTTTT. Its translation is CASSLLGREGTGELFF.

The chain couples TRBV4-1 to TRBJ1-1; unclear D gene. The CDR3 loop spans 16 amino acids. The V gene lost 1 base and the J gene lost 4 bases, with 16 bases spanning the gap. The germline gives CDR1 MGHRA, CDR2 YSYEKL. CDR3 nucleotides: TGCGCCAGCAGCCAAGCCTCGGTACAAATGGGCACTGAAGCTTTCTTT. Its translation: CASSQASVQMGTEAFF.

Only a few counts were recorded for this clone. The CDR3, as DNA: TGTGCCAGCTCACCACCCCACAATGAAAAACTGTTTTTT. Residues: CASSPPHNEKLFF. The chain links TRBV18 to TRBJ1-4, with D unresolved. The V gene lost 0 bases and the J gene lost 5 bases, with 4 bases spanning the gap. Germline CDR1 and CDR2: KGHSH and LQKENI. The CDR3 has 13 residues.

This sequence joins TRBV12-2 and TRBJ2-7; the table names TRBD2, a call not compared with the DNA. TRBV12-2 is shown as a pseudogene. The CDR3 contains 15 residues. The CDR3 nucleotides read TGTGCAGGTACCGGGACTAGCGGGGAAGGGCACGAGCAGTACTTC. Protein sequence: CAGTGTSGEGHEQYF.

V and J are TRBV4-1 and TRBJ2-5, with TRBD2 identical over 10 bases. Germline V gene lookup returns CDR1 MGHRA and CDR2 YSYEKL. V lost 5 bases and J lost 2; bases outside the gene matches: 5. This CDR3 has 15 residues. As DNA, the CDR3 is TGCGCCAGCAGCTTAGCGGGGGGCATACAAGAGACCCAGTACTTC. Protein: CASSLAGGIQETQYF.

The CDR3 bases are TGCGCCAGCAGGGGTCCCCTACGGGACACTGAAGCTTTCTTT. It codes for CASRGPLRDTEAFF. This chain joins TRBV4-1 and TRBJ1-1; no clear D gene. Per germline, CDR1 MGHRA and CDR2 YSYEKL. The CDR3 spans 14 residues. With 6 bases removed from V and 3 bases from J, the gap between germline ends came to 14 bases.

The CDR3 loop is CASGTAYEQYF. CDR3 nucleotides: TGTGCCAGCGGGACAGCCTACGAGCAGTACTTC. The chain has TRBV27 and TRBJ2-7, with 7 bases fitting TRBD1. After removal of 8 bases from V and 2 bases from J, the junction contained 0 bases not matched to a gene. The CDR3 spans 11 residues. Germline loops: CDR1 MNHEY, CDR2 SMNVEV (reference sequence).

The gene calls are TRBV6-2 or TRBV6-3 and TRBJ2-6; the D is unclear. This CDR3 contains 15 residues. Trimming left V 0 bases short and J 1 base short, with 4 bases between. CDR1 MNHEY and CDR2 SVGEGT come from the germline V gene. DNA of the CDR3: TGTGCCAGCAGTTACTCCCCATCTGGGGCCAACGTCCTGACTTTC. Translating it yields CASSYSPSGANVLTF.

The sample holds one count of this clone. The rearrangement uses TRBV10-3 and TRBJ2-2; 13 nucleotides line up with TRBD2. This CDR3 contains 19 residues. The J segment lost 3 bases and the V segment lost 3 bases, leaving 10 bases of the junction unmatched. CDR1 is ENHRY, CDR2 SYGVKD, per germline. The DNA of the CDR3 is TGTGCCATCAGTGATAGGGGGACTAGCGGGAACATGGACACCGGGGAGCTGTTTTTT. Translated: CAISDRGTSGNMDTGELFF.

The chain links TRBV20-1 to TRBJ1-3; D is undetermined. The V gene's germline CDR1 is DFQATT and CDR2 SNEGSKA (reference sequence). The CDR3 covers 10 residues. Trimming took off 4 bases at V and 4 bases at J, with 2 bases between the two ends. The CDR3 sequence: CSAKGNTIYF. The CDR3 nucleotides read TGCAGTGCTAAGGGAAACACCATATATTTT.

The CDR3 sequence: CASRTAAKNIQYF. The CDR3 DNA follows: TGTGCCAGCAGAACCGCCGCCAAAAACATTCAGTACTTC. The rearrangement joins TRBV7-9 to TRBJ2-4; D gene unclear. Trimming left V 6 bases short and J 1 base short, with 7 bases between. Germline V gene data show CDR1 as SEHNR and CDR2 as FQNEAQ (reference sequence). The CDR3 sequence is 13 residues long.

This clone was recorded a few times. As DNA, the CDR3 is TGTGCCAGCAGTGAACTATCCGGGGAGCTGTTTTTT. As protein: CASSELSGELFF. The chain joins TRBV2 to TRBJ2-2; no firm D call. The CDR3 runs 12 residues. The germline V and J ends were trimmed by 2 bases and 6 bases, with 4 bases remaining between them. CDR1 is SNHLY and CDR2 is FYNNEI in the germline V gene.

The genes are TRBV14 and TRBJ2-1, with D possibly matching TRBD2 (6 bases). The V end lost 4 bases, the J end lost 12 bases, and 16 bases lay between the germline ends. Germline values: CDR1 SGHDN, CDR2 FVKESK. The CDR3 spans 13 residues. DNA of the CDR3: TGTGCCAGCAGCCCTCAGAGCGGGTCGGGGCAGTTCTTC. Encoded protein: CASSPQSGSGQFF.

This clone was seen a few times. The chain recombines TRBV4-1 with TRBJ2-1; TRBD2 aligns across 11 bases. Looked up from germline, CDR1 is MGHRA and CDR2 is YSYEKL. J was trimmed by 7 bases and V by 3 bases; bases with no gene match: 11. This CDR3 has 17 residues. The CDR3 loop is CASSHRAGTSGNNEQFF. The CDR3 nucleotides are TGCGCCAGCAGCCACAGAGCCGGGACTAGCGGAAATAATGAGCAGTTCTTC.

This chain joins TRBV4-1 and TRBJ1-5; possible D gene TRBD1, 5 bases. Trimming left V 0 bases short and J 4 bases short, with 10 bases between. CDR3 length: 15 residues. From germline, CDR1 is MGHRA and CDR2 YSYEKL. The chain's CDR3 is CASSQDGQGNQPQHF. CDR3 coding DNA: TGCGCCAGCAGCCAAGACGGCCAGGGAAATCAGCCCCAGCATTTT.

The V call is TRBV19, the J call TRBJ1-2, with 9 bases lining up with TRBD1. Trimming cost V 3 bases and J 2 bases; bases outside gene matches: 4. Germline V lookup: CDR1 LNHDA, CDR2 SQIVND (reference sequence). The CDR3 spans 15 residues. The CDR3 DNA sequence: TGTGCCAGTAGTATGGGGGACAGGGTAAACTATGGCTACACCTTC. This encodes CASSMGDRVNYGYTF.

The chain is built from TRBV2 and TRBJ2-2; TRBD1 matches 7 bases. J lost 6 bases, V lost 6 bases, and 10 bases had no gene match. Germline-derived CDR1 and CDR2 are SNHLY and FYNNEI. There are 15 residues in the CDR3. The CDR3 DNA is TGTGCCAGCAGATCCCAGCTTACAGGGGCCGGGGAGCTGTTTTTT. This encodes CASRSQLTGAGELFF.